This T cell receptor beta chain emerged from a study of blood T cells in healthy people across ages. Study outcomes and limitations: Estimated diversity across one million T cells was deemed an underestimate. Naive and antigen-experienced cells were not separated, limiting conclusive comparison.

For this clonotype: Its antigen is not known.

Each donor was a healthy Caucasian individual from Russia, aged about 6 to 95. V lost 1 base to trimming and J lost 4 bases, with 13 bases between them. CDR1 and CDR2 from the germline V gene are SGHTA and FQGNSA. This CDR3 has 15 amino acids. Alongside a J-beta primer mix, a sample-barcoded 5' primer served in a second PCR lasting roughly 6 to 11 cycles. Researchers report that a template-switch adaptor with 12 random nucleotides tagged each cDNA molecule. Via MiXCR, TCRdb re-called the 5' RACE reads, giving one row per CDR3 protein. This sample has some 1.6 million distinct CDR3 sequences; around 36% occur once, and the top ten carry roughly 12%.

The source of this sequence is a woman aged 25 to 45 in good health. The V and J genes are TRBV7-2 and TRBJ1-2; TRBD1 might be the D (6 bases). Sequencing was performed on blood. The CDR3 reads CASSLGPRGGYGYTF. As DNA, the CDR3 is TGTGCCAGCAGCTTAGGCCCTAGGGGGGGCTATGGCTACACCTTC.